The clone carrying this TCR beta chain appeared many times. Its target is not known. Disease duration was under 3 months in the ophthalmopathy patients, who also had a Clinical Activity Score of at least 3 and a NOSPECS grade of at least 4. The PBMCs had their origin in roughly 9.8 ml of fresh peripheral blood. The data originate from a study of T cells in Graves' hyperthyroidism and ophthalmopathy. General observations from the study: Before onset, by a median of approximately 6.8 months, the model predicted ophthalmopathy.

Amplification yielded TCR beta CDR3 regions, with RNA transcripts as the source. The HTBI primer set was used in a first-round RT-PCR of the TCR CDR3. TCRdb re-analysed the multiplex PCR reads in MiXCR, keeping a single row per CDR3 protein. The sample shows hundreds of thousands of distinct CDR3 sequences, 20% to 25% of them seen only once. The CDR3 is 13 amino acids. Deletions cut 6 bases from V and 3 bases from J, with 12 bases between. The receptor was derived from a man aged 25-45 years with Graves' ophthalmopathy. V is TRBV12-3 or TRBV12-4 and J is TRBJ2-7; D gene ambiguous. Sequenced sample: blood. DNA for the CDR3: TGTGCCAGCAGCCCCGGCGCCCTCTACGAGCAGTACTTC. It yields the protein CASSPGALYEQYF.